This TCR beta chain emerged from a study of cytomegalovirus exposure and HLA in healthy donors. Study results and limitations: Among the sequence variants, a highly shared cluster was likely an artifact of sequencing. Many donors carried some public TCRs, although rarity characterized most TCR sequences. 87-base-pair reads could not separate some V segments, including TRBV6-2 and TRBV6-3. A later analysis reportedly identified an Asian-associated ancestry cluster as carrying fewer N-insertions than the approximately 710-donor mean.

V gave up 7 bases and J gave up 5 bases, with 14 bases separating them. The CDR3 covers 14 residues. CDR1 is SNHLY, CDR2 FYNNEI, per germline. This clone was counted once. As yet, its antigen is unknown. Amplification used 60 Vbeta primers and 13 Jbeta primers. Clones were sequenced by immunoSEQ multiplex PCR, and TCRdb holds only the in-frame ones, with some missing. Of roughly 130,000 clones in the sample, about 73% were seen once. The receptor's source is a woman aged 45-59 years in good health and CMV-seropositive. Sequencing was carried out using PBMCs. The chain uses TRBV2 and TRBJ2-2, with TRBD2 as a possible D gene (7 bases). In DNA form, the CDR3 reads TGTGCCAGCAAGGGGGGGGCCTGGACCGGGGAGCTGTTTTTT. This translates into CASKGGAWTGELFF.